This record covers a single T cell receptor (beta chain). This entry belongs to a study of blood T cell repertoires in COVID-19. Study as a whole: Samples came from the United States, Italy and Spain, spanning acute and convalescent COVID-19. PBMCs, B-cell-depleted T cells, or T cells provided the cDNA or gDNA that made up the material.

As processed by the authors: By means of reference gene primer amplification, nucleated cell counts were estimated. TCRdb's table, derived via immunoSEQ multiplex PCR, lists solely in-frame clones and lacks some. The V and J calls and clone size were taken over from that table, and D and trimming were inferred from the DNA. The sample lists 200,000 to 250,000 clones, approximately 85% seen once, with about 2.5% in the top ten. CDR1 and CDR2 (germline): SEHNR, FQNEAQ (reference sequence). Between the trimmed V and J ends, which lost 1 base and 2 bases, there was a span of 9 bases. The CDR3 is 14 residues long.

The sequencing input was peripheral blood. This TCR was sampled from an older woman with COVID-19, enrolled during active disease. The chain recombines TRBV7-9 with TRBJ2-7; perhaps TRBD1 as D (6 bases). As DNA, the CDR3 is TGTGCCAGCAGCTTAGGCAGGGGTCCCTACGAGCAGTACTTC. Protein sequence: CASSLGRGPYEQYF. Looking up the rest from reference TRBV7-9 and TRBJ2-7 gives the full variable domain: DTGVSQNPRHKITKRGQNVTFRCDPISEHNRLYWYRQTLGQGPEFLTYFQNEAQLEKSRLLSDRFSAERPKGSFSTLEIQRTEQGDSAMYLCASSLGRGPYEQYFGPGTRLTVT.